This T cell receptor beta chain derives from a study of a mutant IDH1 vaccine in newly diagnosed glioma. Whole-study context: Across weeks 1, 3, 5, 7, 11, 15, 19 and 23, patients received a vaccination each time, eight in all. Those enrolled had earlier been treated with radiotherapy, temozolomide, or both, mostly both.

The CDR3 contains 17 residues. Trimming cost V 0 bases and J 0 bases, with 12 bases left between them. Germline V gene sequence: CDR1 PRHDT, CDR2 FYEKMQ (reference sequence). Only in-frame clones appear in the TCRdb table, and some are missing; sequencing was by immunoSEQ multiplex PCR. This sample has 40,000 or so clones, with 80% to 95% found just once. On this clone itself: The antigen remains undetermined.

The study's findings and limits: Top peripheral T cell clonotype shifts appeared unrelated to pseudoprogression.

Time point of the sample: week 5, during vaccination. A 20-mer mutant IDH1 peptide at 300 ug was injected subcutaneously with topical imiquimod. Material: PBMCs, obtained from a glioma patient whose treatment included an IDH1 peptide vaccine. J is TRBJ1-3 and V is TRBV13; TRBD1 is a possible D gene (5 bases). This sequence originates from a man aged 50-60 years with glioma. CDR3: CASSLGDIGGSGNTIYF. CDR3 nucleotides: TGTGCCAGCAGCTTAGGAGATATCGGGGGCTCTGGAAACACCATATATTTT.